The present T cell receptor (beta chain) was sequenced within a study of OX40 agonist ivuxolimab in advanced cancers. Study-level background: An anti-OX40 (CD134) antibody with agonistic activity, ivuxolimab, was administered to patients. The dose-escalation group included hepatocellular carcinoma, melanoma, renal cell carcinoma and head and neck cancer. Partial responses, seen in three patients, involved one hepatocellular carcinoma and two cutaneous melanomas.

Clones were sequenced by immunoSEQ multiplex PCR, and TCRdb holds only the in-frame ones, with some missing. The profile shows 65,000 to 95,000 clones, around 92% of them singletons. Germline CDR1 reads SGHRS; CDR2 reads YFSETQ. The CDR3 is 13 residues long. V lost 4 bases and J 3 bases, leaving 10 bases between the germline ends. This clone was found a few times. The chain carries TRBV5-1 and TRBJ1-1; D may be TRBD1 (6 bases). The clonotype originates from an adult with an advanced solid tumor such as melanoma, head and neck, liver or kidney cancer. This material consisted of CD4+ or CD8+ T cells sorted from blood, taken in a trial of the OX40 agonist ivuxolimab. In DNA, the CDR3 is TGCGCCAGCAGCATGGACAGTTACACTGAAGCTTTCTTT. Its protein is CASSMDSYTEAFF. The full variable domain, with the rest looked up from reference TRBV5-1 and TRBJ1-1, is KAGVTQTPRYLIKTRGQQVTLSCSPISGHRSVSWYQQTPGQGLQFLFEYFSETQRNKGNFPGRFSGRQFSNSRSEMNVSTLELGDSALYLCASSMDSYTEAFFGQGTRLTVV.